Listed below are T cell receptor beta chains from one sample, sequenced in a study of blood T cell repertoires in COVID-19. Using immunoSEQ multiplex PCR, the repertoire was profiled, and TCRdb retains in-frame clones only, with some absent. Of roughly 300,000 clones listed, about 89% are singletons. The sample taken for sequencing was peripheral blood. Source of these receptors: a man younger than 30 who had recovered from COVID-19. The CDR3 runs from the conserved cysteine through the conserved F or W. The D gene is left open where the match is weak. Expanded clones get a size class; other rows say once, few or many, or leave the size out.

D gene: .
V gene: TRBV6-1
J gene: TRBJ1-3
clone size: .
CDR3 protein: CASSGGTAGSGNTIYF
CDR3 DNA: TGTGCCAGCAGTGGCGGGACCGCCGGCTCTGGAAACACCATATATTTT

D gene: TRBD1
V gene: TRBV2
J gene: TRBJ2-7
clone size: .
CDR3 protein: CASSLDRGRRDEQYF
CDR3 DNA: TGTGCCAGCAGTTTAGACAGGGGGAGGCGTGACGAGCAGTACTTC

D gene: .
V gene: TRBV12-3/TRBV12-4
J gene: TRBJ1-1
clone size: .
CDR3 protein: CALKDGTEAFF
CDR3 DNA: TGTGCCCTAAAAGACGGGACTGAAGCTTTCTTT

D gene: .
V gene: TRBV2
J gene: TRBJ1-5
clone size: .
CDR3 protein: CASGAYSNQPQHF
CDR3 DNA: TGTGCATCAGGTGCCTATAGCAATCAGCCCCAGCATTTT

D gene: TRBD2
V gene: TRBV29-1
J gene: TRBJ2-3
clone size: .
CDR3 protein: CSVSGGAGDTQYF
CDR3 DNA: TGCAGCGTTTCGGGGGGGGCGGGAGATACGCAGTATTTT

D gene: TRBD2
V gene: TRBV6-2/TRBV6-3
J gene: TRBJ2-1
clone size: .
CDR3 protein: CASSYRAPSGRASYNEQFF
CDR3 DNA: TGTGCCAGCAGTTACAGGGCCCCTAGCGGGAGGGCCTCCTACAATGAGCAGTTCTTC

D gene: .
V gene: TRBV13
J gene: TRBJ1-1
clone size: once
CDR3 protein: CASSLRPGETEAFF
CDR3 DNA: TGTGCCAGCAGCTTACGTCCAGGGGAGACTGAAGCTTTCTTT

D gene: TRBD1
V gene: TRBV7-9
J gene: TRBJ1-1
clone size: once
CDR3 protein: CASSSDRGNTEAFF
CDR3 DNA: TGTGCCAGCAGCTCAGACAGGGGGAACACTGAAGCTTTCTTT

D gene: .
V gene: TRBV6-5
J gene: TRBJ1-2
clone size: .
CDR3 protein: CASSPGAPLYGYTF
CDR3 DNA: TGTGCCAGCAGCCCAGGGGCTCCACTTTATGGCTACACCTTC

D gene: TRBD1
V gene: TRBV2
J gene: TRBJ1-2
clone size: once
CDR3 protein: CASIPTTRTGDNYGYTF
CDR3 DNA: TGTGCCAGCATCCCGACCACCCGGACAGGGGACAACTATGGCTACACCTTC

D gene: .
V gene: TRBV27
J gene: TRBJ1-1
clone size: .
CDR3 protein: CASRARNTEAFF
CDR3 DNA: TGTGCCAGCAGGGCCAGAAACACTGAAGCTTTCTTT

D gene: TRBD1
V gene: TRBV10-2
J gene: TRBJ2-7
clone size: .
CDR3 protein: CASSEDPTGGDSEQYF
CDR3 DNA: TGCGCCAGCAGTGAAGACCCTACAGGGGGAGATTCCGAGCAGTACTTC

D gene: .
V gene: TRBV29-1
J gene: TRBJ1-2
clone size: .
CDR3 protein: CSVEDRSGSYGYTF
CDR3 DNA: TGCAGCGTTGAAGATCGTTCGGGTAGCTATGGCTACACCTTC

D gene: TRBD2
V gene: TRBV27
J gene: TRBJ2-3
clone size: .
CDR3 protein: CASSTSGTDTQYF
CDR3 DNA: TGTGCCAGCAGTACTAGCGGCACAGATACGCAGTATTTT

D gene: TRBD2
V gene: TRBV7-2
J gene: TRBJ2-3
clone size: .
CDR3 protein: CASSLIAGGPDTQYF
CDR3 DNA: TGTGCCAGCAGCTTAATAGCGGGGGGGCCAGATACGCAGTATTTT

D gene: .
V gene: TRBV15
J gene: TRBJ1-5
clone size: .
CDR3 protein: CATSAQGNQPQHF
CDR3 DNA: TGTGCCACCAGCGCACAGGGCAATCAGCCCCAGCATTTT

D gene: .
V gene: TRBV12-3/TRBV12-4
J gene: TRBJ2-7
clone size: .
CDR3 protein: CASRSGSYEQYF
CDR3 DNA: TGTGCCAGCAGAAGCGGTTCCTACGAGCAGTACTTC

D gene: TRBD1
V gene: TRBV6-5
J gene: TRBJ2-7
clone size: .
CDR3 protein: CASSGHEQGIFEQYF
CDR3 DNA: TGTGCCAGCAGCGGACATGAACAGGGGATCTTTGAGCAGTACTTC

D gene: TRBD1
V gene: TRBV18
J gene: TRBJ1-1
clone size: once
CDR3 protein: CASSPMGQDGKAFF
CDR3 DNA: TGTGCCAGCTCACCAATGGGACAGGACGGTAAAGCTTTCTTT

D gene: .
V gene: TRBV15
J gene: TRBJ2-7
clone size: .
CDR3 protein: CATSRASYEQYF
CDR3 DNA: TGTGCCACCAGCAGGGCATCCTACGAGCAGTACTTC

D gene: TRBD1
V gene: TRBV7-2
J gene: TRBJ1-1
clone size: .
CDR3 protein: CASSFYDREAFF
CDR3 DNA: TGTGCCAGCAGCTTTTACGACAGGGAGGCTTTCTTT

D gene: TRBD2
V gene: TRBV11-2
J gene: TRBJ2-5
clone size: .
CDR3 protein: CASSLGYGGQETQYF
CDR3 DNA: TGTGCCAGCAGCTTGGGGTACGGGGGGCAAGAGACCCAGTACTTC

D gene: .
V gene: TRBV6-5
J gene: TRBJ1-1
clone size: .
CDR3 protein: CASRGGLNTEAFF
CDR3 DNA: TGTGCCAGTCGAGGGGGTTTGAACACTGAAGCTTTCTTT

D gene: TRBD1
V gene: TRBV7-8
J gene: TRBJ1-2
clone size: .
CDR3 protein: CASSLDTGGPVVYGYTF
CDR3 DNA: TGTGCCAGCAGCTTAGATACAGGGGGCCCCGTAGTCTATGGCTACACCTTC

D gene: .
V gene: TRBV19
J gene: TRBJ2-1
clone size: .
CDR3 protein: CASSIGGDYNEQFF
CDR3 DNA: TGTGCCAGTAGTATAGGGGGAGACTACAATGAGCAGTTCTTC

D gene: .
V gene: TRBV6-1
J gene: TRBJ2-7
clone size: once
CDR3 protein: CASSEVGGAGREQYF
CDR3 DNA: TGTGCCAGCAGTGAAGTCGGGGGAGCGGGTCGCGAGCAGTACTTC

D gene: .
V gene: TRBV5-1
J gene: TRBJ1-1
clone size: .
CDR3 protein: CASSLAPRQSNTEAFF
CDR3 DNA: TGCGCCAGCAGCTTGGCCCCCCGTCAGTCGAACACTGAAGCTTTCTTT

D gene: .
V gene: TRBV3-1/TRBV3-2
J gene: TRBJ2-7
clone size: .
CDR3 protein: CASSQLTGNYEQYF
CDR3 DNA: TGTGCCAGCAGCCAATTGACGGGAAACTACGAGCAGTACTTC

D gene: .
V gene: TRBV2
J gene: TRBJ2-7
clone size: .
CDR3 protein: CASSDENYEQYF
CDR3 DNA: TGTGCCAGCAGTGACGAGAACTACGAGCAGTACTTC

D gene: TRBD1
V gene: TRBV5-3
J gene: TRBJ1-2
clone size: .
CDR3 protein: CARSRRDRISYGYTF
CDR3 DNA: TGTGCCAGAAGCCGTCGGGACAGGATAAGCTATGGCTACACCTTC

D gene: .
V gene: TRBV15
J gene: TRBJ1-5
clone size: .
CDR3 protein: CATSRDLGGNQPQHF
CDR3 DNA: TGTGCCACCAGCAGAGATCTCGGCGGGAATCAGCCCCAGCATTTT

D gene: .
V gene: TRBV5-6
J gene: TRBJ2-5
clone size: .
CDR3 protein: CASSLAGTPGETQYF
CDR3 DNA: TGTGCCAGCAGCTTGGCCGGGACACCGGGGGAGACCCAGTACTTC

D gene: TRBD1
V gene: TRBV19
J gene: TRBJ1-1
clone size: .
CDR3 protein: CASSPGQGSTEAFF
CDR3 DNA: TGTGCCAGTAGTCCGGGACAGGGAAGCACTGAAGCTTTCTTT

D gene: .
V gene: TRBV19
J gene: TRBJ1-5
clone size: .
CDR3 protein: CASSLEPGPQHF
CDR3 DNA: TGTGCCAGTAGTCTCGAGCCCGGGCCCCAGCATTTT

D gene: .
V gene: TRBV4-1
J gene: TRBJ1-1
clone size: once
CDR3 protein: CASSPQVNTEAFF
CDR3 DNA: TGCGCCAGCAGCCCTCAGGTGAACACTGAAGCTTTCTTT

D gene: .
V gene: TRBV6-5
J gene: TRBJ1-2
clone size: .
CDR3 protein: CASQVWDGYTF
CDR3 DNA: TGTGCCAGCCAGGTGTGGGATGGCTACACCTTC

D gene: .
V gene: TRBV19
J gene: TRBJ2-6
clone size: .
CDR3 protein: CASSITTGLDSGANVLTF
CDR3 DNA: TGTGCCAGTAGTATCACGACAGGTCTTGACTCTGGGGCCAACGTCCTGACTTTC

D gene: TRBD2
V gene: TRBV7-3
J gene: TRBJ2-1
clone size: .
CDR3 protein: CASSRTSGSYNEQFF
CDR3 DNA: TGTGCCAGCAGCCGGACTAGCGGCTCCTACAATGAGCAGTTCTTC